This TCR beta chain stems from a study of control samples from healthy donors and cancer patients. The CDR3 is 15 amino acids. CDR1 is SGHRS, CDR2 YFSETQ, per germline. The V gene lost 0 bases and the J gene lost 8 bases, with 17 bases spanning the gap. This clone occurred a few times. The table came from immunoSEQ multiplex PCR; TCRdb's copy has only in-frame clones and leaves some out. The sample records some 200,000 clones, roughly 91% being singletons. The TCR comes from a woman aged 25-40 years in good health. J is TRBJ1-2 and V is TRBV5-1; D unresolved. The sample was blood. This CDR3 reads CASSLVLKREYGYTF. The CDR3 coding sequence is TGCGCCAGCAGCTTGGTGTTGAAAAGGGAATACGGCTACACCTTC.